The 2 T cell receptor beta chains given below trace back to one sample, sequenced in a study of radiation and T cells in renal cell carcinoma. This table comes from immunoSEQ multiplex PCR, and its TCRdb copy is limited to in-frame clones, with some not included. This repertoire shows about 120,000 clones, around 80% found once; its top ten account for 5.8%. Described time point: blood 2 weeks post-SBRT. Described treatment: 15 Gy SBRT to primary tumor, nephrectomy 4 weeks later. This sample comprised blood, obtained from a patient whose treatment included radiotherapy and nephrectomy. These receptors were collected from a man aged 45-65 years with renal cell carcinoma.

V and J are TRBV7-2 and TRBJ1-1; D ambiguous. Trimming cost V 2 bases and J 1 base, with 5 bases left between them. The germline CDR1 and CDR2 sequences are SGHTA and FQGNSA. CDR3 length equals 13 residues. CDR3 sequence (DNA): TGTGCCAGCAGCTTATCAGCGAACACTGAAGCTTTCTTT. It codes for CASSLSANTEAFF.

Concerning this clone itself: The sample carries other DNA sequences with the same CDR3. The chain carries TRBV5-1 and TRBJ1-1; tentatively, D is TRBD1 (5 bases). Trimming stripped 4 bases from V and 2 bases from J, with 12 bases between. The CDR3 covers 14 residues. Germline-derived CDR1 and CDR2 are SGHRS and YFSETQ. In DNA form, the CDR3 reads TGCGCCAGCAGCCTCGGGACCGGCAACACTGAAGCTTTCTTT. Translating gives CASSLGTGNTEAFF.